Below are 24 T cell receptor beta chains sequenced from a single sample in a study of blood T cell repertoires in COVID-19. The method was immunoSEQ multiplex PCR; TCRdb's version includes in-frame clones alone and lacks a portion of them. The sample includes some 150,000 clones, around 85% of them seen just once. Sequenced material: peripheral blood. Receptor source: a woman aged 55-69 years with COVID-19, enrolled during active disease.

The count of this clone is one. The J gene is TRBJ1-1, the V gene TRBV27, with D possibly being TRBD1 (6 bases). V lost 1 base and J lost 11, with 17 bases in between. The CDR3 totals 14 residues. Germline CDR1 reads MNHEY; CDR2 reads SMNVEV (reference sequence). Here the CDR3 reads CASSLWSGQTSAFF. CDR3 coding DNA: TGTGCCAGCAGTTTATGGTCGGGACAAACATCCGCTTTCTTT.

V and J are TRBV4-2 and TRBJ1-1, with 7 bases aligning to TRBD1. Looked up from germline, CDR1 is LGHNA and CDR2 is YNFKEQ. The CDR3 runs 15 residues. J gave up 5 bases and V 2 bases, and 8 bases lay outside the gene matches. The chain's CDR3 is CASSQPDRVGTEAFF. The CDR3 nucleotides are TGTGCCAGCAGCCAACCCGACAGGGTTGGTACTGAAGCTTTCTTT.

The chain joins TRBV24-1 to TRBJ2-5; a weak D match, TRBD1 (6 bases). The CDR3 sequence is 12 residues long. Germline CDR1 KGHDR, CDR2 SFDVKD. With 8 bases removed from V and 9 bases from J, the gap between germline ends came to 15 bases. The CDR3 DNA is TGTGCCACCAAGGACAGTTTAGGCGCCCAGTACTTC. Translating it yields CATKDSLGAQYF.

The V call is TRBV5-1, the J call TRBJ2-7, with TRBD2 matching over 14 bases. The CDR3 runs to 16 residues. Germline V gene lookup returns CDR1 SGHRS and CDR2 YFSETQ. V shed 4 bases, J shed 5 bases, and the junction held 8 bases outside the gene matches. This CDR3 is CASSPPGLAGENEQYF. The CDR3 DNA sequence: TGCGCCAGCAGCCCACCGGGACTAGCGGGAGAAAACGAGCAGTACTTC. The full variable domain, its missing parts supplied by reference TRBV5-1 and TRBJ2-7, is KAGVTQTPRYLIKTRGQQVTLSCSPISGHRSVSWYQQTPGQGLQFLFEYFSETQRNKGNFPGRFSGRQFSNSRSEMNVSTLELGDSALYLCASSPPGLAGENEQYFGPGTRLTVT.

The rearrangement joins TRBV11-3 to TRBJ2-1; TRBD2 is a possible D gene (6 bases). Germline V gene data show CDR1 as SGHNT and CDR2 as YENEEA. V dropped 1 base and J dropped 4 bases, with 11 bases sitting between them. CDR3 length: 15 residues. The CDR3 DNA is TGTGCCAGCAGCTTAGCGGTAGGAGGGTACAATGAGCAGTTCTTC. Protein product: CASSLAVGGYNEQFF. The full variable domain, rest sourced from reference TRBV11-3 and TRBJ2-1, is EAGVVQSPRYKIIEKKQPVAFWCNPISGHNTLYWYLQNLGQGPELLIRYENEEAVDDSQLPKDRFSAERLKGVDSTLKIQPAELGDSAVYLCASSLAVGGYNEQFFGPGTRLTVL.

V gene TRBV29-1 combines with J gene TRBJ2-5, with a weak D call TRBD2 (5 bases). The CDR3 is 11 amino acids. Germline V gene data show CDR1 as SQVTM and CDR2 as ANQGSEA. V gave up 7 bases and J gave up 4 bases, with 10 bases separating them. The CDR3 bases are TGCAGCGCCGAACGGGGAGAGACCCAGTACTTC. This encodes CSAERGETQYF.

This clone has a handful of counts. This CDR3 is CASSFSGTSALSGANVLTF. The CDR3 DNA reads TGTGCCAGCAGCTTCTCCGGGACTAGCGCCTTATCTGGGGCCAACGTCCTGACTTTC. The rearrangement joins TRBV5-4 to TRBJ2-6, with 10 bases lining up with TRBD2. V was clipped by 2 bases and J by 1 base; unmatched bases: 9. The CDR3 loop spans 19 amino acids. Germline V lookup: CDR1 SGHNT, CDR2 YYREEE (reference sequence).

J is TRBJ2-3 and V is TRBV7-2, with 14 bases fitting TRBD2. The V segment lost 1 base and the J segment 4 bases; nucleotides outside the gene matches: 10. CDR1 SGHTA and CDR2 FQGNSA come from the germline V gene. This CDR3 has 19 residues. In DNA form, the CDR3 reads TGTGCCAGCAGCTTAGTTGCGACTAGCGGGAGGGGTGGGGCAGATACGCAGTATTTT. Its protein product is CASSLVATSGRGGADTQYF. Drawing the rest from reference TRBV7-2 and TRBJ2-3, the complete variable domain is GAGVSQSPSNKVTEKGKDVELRCDPISGHTALYWYRQSLGQGLEFLIYFQGNSAPDKSGLPSDRFSAERTGGSVSTLTIQRTQQEDSAVYLCASSLVATSGRGGADTQYFGPGTRLTVL.

The chain carries TRBV7-8 and TRBJ2-7; D might be TRBD2 (6 bases). The CDR3 has 13 residues. Germline V gives CDR1 SGHVS, CDR2 FQNEAQ. Between the trimmed V and J ends, which lost 5 bases and 4 bases, there was a span of 12 bases. CDR3 DNA sequence: TGTGCCAGCAGCCCCCGGGGGAGGTACGAGCAGTACTTC. It codes for CASSPRGRYEQYF.

The chain is built from TRBV5-4 and TRBJ1-3; D not certain. Trimming took off 6 bases at V and 3 bases at J, with 10 bases between the two ends. Germline assignment: CDR1 SGHNT and CDR2 YYREEE (reference sequence). The CDR3 is made up of 13 amino acids. Written as DNA, the CDR3 is TGTGCCAGCAACCCACGAGGTGGAAACACCATATATTTT. Its translation is CASNPRGGNTIYF.

The chain has TRBV5-1 and TRBJ2-2; 9 nucleotides line up with TRBD2. The ends lost 2 bases at V and 4 bases at J; junction bases unmatched: 9. In germline, CDR1 is SGHRS, CDR2 YFSETQ. This CDR3 has 17 residues. The CDR3 sequence is CASSFSRLAGRTGELFF. The CDR3 nucleotides are TGCGCCAGCAGCTTTTCTAGGCTAGCGGGACGCACCGGGGAGCTGTTTTTT.

The V gene is TRBV4-1, the J gene TRBJ1-2; 7 bases agree with TRBD1. Trimming removed 2 bases from V and 4 bases from J; junction bases left unmatched: 10. The CDR3 has 16 amino acids. The germline V gene has CDR1 MGHRA and CDR2 YSYEKL. This CDR3 reads CASSQLRTGATYGYTF. The CDR3 DNA follows: TGCGCCAGCAGCCAACTCCGGACAGGAGCCACCTATGGCTACACCTTC.

V is TRBV4-3 and J is TRBJ1-5, with D possibly being TRBD1 (5 bases). From germline, CDR1 is LGHNA and CDR2 YSLEER. The CDR3 has 14 residues. The V end was cut by 3 bases, the J end by 6 bases, with 12 bases between. The CDR3 nucleotides are TGCGCCAGCAGCCAGAGGAAAAGGGGTCAGCCCCAGCATTTT. Translation gives CASSQRKRGQPQHF.

This rearrangement joins TRBV7-2 to TRBJ2-7; a possible D gene is TRBD2 (7 bases). Germline loops: CDR1 SGHTA, CDR2 FQGNSA. V was trimmed by 1 base and J by 2 bases, leaving 12 bases between them. The CDR3 has 15 residues. The CDR3 is CASSLVGGGPYEQYF. The CDR3 nucleotides are TGTGCCAGCAGCTTAGTTGGGGGGGGCCCCTACGAGCAGTACTTC.

The chain is built from TRBV9 and TRBJ2-7; TRBD2 matches 12 bases. CDR1 SGDLS and CDR2 YYNGEE come from the germline V gene. V lost 0 bases and J lost 2; bases outside the gene matches: 9. The CDR3 is made up of 18 amino acids. CDR3 sequence reads: CASSVGASGRAITYEQYF. The CDR3 region has the DNA TGTGCCAGCAGCGTAGGGGCTAGCGGGAGGGCCATAACCTACGAGCAGTACTTC.

The genes are TRBV5-6 and TRBJ1-5; D is perhaps TRBD1 (6 bases). This CDR3 spans 14 amino acids. V shed 4 bases and J shed 5 bases, with 13 bases lying between them. Germline CDR1 is SGHDT and CDR2 is YYEEEE. DNA for the CDR3: TGTGCCAGCAGCCCTGGGACAAGCGATCAGCCCCAGCATTTT. Its protein is CASSPGTSDQPQHF. Together with reference TRBV5-6 and TRBJ1-5, the CDR3 gives the full variable domain: DAGVTQSPTHLIKTRGQQVTLRCSPKSGHDTVSWYQQALGQGPQFIFQYYEEEERQRGNFPDRFSGHQFPNYSSELNVNALLLGDSALYLCASSPGTSDQPQHFGDGTRLSIL.

The chain is built from TRBV7-3 and TRBJ2-7; 9 bases align to TRBD1. Germline CDR1 is SGHTA and CDR2 is FQGTGA. J gave up 1 base and V 5 bases, and 6 bases lay outside the gene matches. This CDR3 contains 15 residues. This chain's CDR3 is CASSRGQGQSYEQYF. In DNA form, the CDR3 reads TGTGCCAGCAGCCGGGGACAGGGACAATCCTACGAGCAGTACTTC.

V and J are TRBV24-1 and TRBJ1-2; D is ambiguous. The germline gives CDR1 KGHDR, CDR2 SFDVKD. This CDR3 contains 14 residues. V lost 4 bases and J 6 bases, leaving 14 bases between the germline ends. The CDR3: CATSDPGREHGYTF. Here the CDR3 DNA reads TGTGCCACCAGTGACCCAGGACGGGAACATGGCTACACCTTC.

This chain links TRBV7-2 with TRBJ2-4; a possible D gene is TRBD2 (6 bases). CDR3 length equals 15 residues. V lost 5 bases and J 4 bases, leaving 15 bases between the germline ends. Germline loops: CDR1 SGHTA, CDR2 FQGNSA. CDR3 sequence: CASSQEGTLKNIQYF. In nucleotides, the CDR3 is TGTGCCAGCAGCCAAGAGGGGACTCTGAAAAACATTCAGTACTTC.

In nucleotides, the CDR3 is TGCGCCAGCAGCTTCACTTACGAGCAGTACTTC. Amino acids: CASSFTYEQYF. The chain combines TRBV5-1 with TRBJ2-7; unclear D gene. The germline V gene encodes CDR1 SGHRS and CDR2 YFSETQ. The CDR3 has 11 residues. Trimming cost V 2 bases and J 4 bases, with 4 bases left between them. The full variable domain, rest sourced from reference TRBV5-1 and TRBJ2-7, is KAGVTQTPRYLIKTRGQQVTLSCSPISGHRSVSWYQQTPGQGLQFLFEYFSETQRNKGNFPGRFSGRQFSNSRSEMNVSTLELGDSALYLCASSFTYEQYFGPGTRLTVT.

This sequence joins TRBV6-1 and TRBJ1-1; D gene uncertain. Germline V gene data show CDR1 as MNHNS and CDR2 as SASEGT. The CDR3 has 13 amino acids. The V end lost 2 bases, the J end lost 5 bases, and 9 bases lay between the germline ends. CDR3 nucleotide sequence: TGTGCCAGCAGTGAATTCCCGGGGACTGAAGCTTTCTTT. Its protein is CASSEFPGTEAFF.

V is TRBV25-1 and J is TRBJ1-2; tentative D call: TRBD1 (5 bases). From germline, CDR1 is MGHDK and CDR2 SYGVNS. Between the trimmed V and J ends, which lost 3 bases and 7 bases, there was a span of 15 bases. This CDR3 is 14 amino acids long. Here the CDR3 reads CASSEERRGRGYTF. The CDR3, as DNA: TGTGCCAGCAGTGAGGAGAGGAGGGGCCGTGGCTACACCTTC.

The chain couples TRBV4-3 to TRBJ2-1; 7 nucleotides agree with TRBD1. Trimming at V came to 1 base and at J to 2 bases, leaving 5 bases not matched to a gene. This CDR3 region has 16 residues. Germline V lookup: CDR1 LGHNA, CDR2 YSLEER. CDR3 residues: CASSQGWGQTYNEQFF. CDR3 nucleotide sequence: TGCGCCAGCAGCCAAGGCTGGGGACAGACCTACAATGAGCAGTTCTTC.

This clone was seen a single time. The rearrangement uses TRBV28 and TRBJ2-5; D is unresolved. The germline V gene has CDR1 MDHEN and CDR2 SYDVKM. The V and J ends lost 3 bases and 5 bases respectively, with 4 bases between them. The CDR3 covers 11 residues. The CDR3 DNA is TGTGCCAGCAGTTTCAGGGAGACCCAGTACTTC. Amino acids: CASSFRETQYF.